This T cell receptor (beta chain) was retrieved from a study of neurological immune-mediated disorders. This clonotype was recorded many times. The CDR3 consists of 12 residues. Trimming left V 6 bases short and J 5 bases short, with 10 bases between. Time point meaning: longitudinal time-point 1 (baseline). The cDNA was synthesized by 5'RACE incorporating 10-nucleotide random UMIs. MiXCR, applied by TCRdb to the 5' RACE reads, yields one record per CDR3 protein. The sample gives 55,000 to 65,000 distinct CDR3 sequences, about 11% of which show up once; 6.6% is in the top ten. Sequenced: PBMCs. The chain links TRBV12-3 or TRBV12-4 to TRBJ1-2; a possible D gene is TRBD1 (5 bases). The sequence was collected from a male donor with HTLV-1-associated myelopathy (HAM/TSP). The CDR3 nucleotides are TGTGCCAGCAGCCTTCGACAGTATGGCTACACCTTC. Translated: CASSLRQYGYTF.